These 21 T cell receptor beta chains came from one sample sequenced in a study of T cell responses to AZD1222 COVID-19 vaccine. This table comes from immunoSEQ multiplex PCR, and its TCRdb copy is limited to in-frame clones, with some not included. The sample lists 100,000 or so clones, 80% to 90% occurring once. The source material was peripheral blood, sampled on day 0 of AZD1222 vaccination. The receptors originated from an adult in good health.

This clone came up a few times. The chain joins TRBV28 to TRBJ2-5; maybe TRBD2 (5 bases). Germline V gene sequence: CDR1 MDHEN, CDR2 SYDVKM. The CDR3 consists of 16 residues. V was clipped by 2 bases and J by 4 bases, with 17 bases between them. The CDR3 DNA sequence: TGTGCCAGCAGTTTACAAGCGGACCAGGTGCTAGAGACCCAGTACTTC. Encoded protein: CASSLQADQVLETQYF.

This sequence joins TRBV28 and TRBJ1-2; the match to TRBD1 covers 7 bases. The junction had 12 bases not matched to a gene; V was cut back by 6 bases and J by 8 bases. Germline assignment: CDR1 MDHEN and CDR2 SYDVKM. The CDR3 loop spans 14 amino acids. CDR3 sequence (DNA): TGTGCCAGCAGCCCGACAGGGAAGTTGGGCGGCTACACCTTC. It encodes CASSPTGKLGGYTF.

This clone has a count of ten or more. V and J are TRBV7-3 and TRBJ2-3; 13 bases match TRBD2. With 4 bases clipped from V and 2 bases from J, the junction kept 6 bases outside the gene matches. Per germline, CDR1 SGHTA and CDR2 FQGTGA. CDR3 length equals 17 residues. CDR3 coding DNA: TGTGCCAGCAGCTCAACCGGGACTAGCGGGATCACAGATACGCAGTATTTT. Encoded protein: CASSSTGTSGITDTQYF.

This clone is a singleton in its sample. This sequence joins TRBV2 and TRBJ2-3; TRBD2 agrees at 10 bases. The germline CDR1 and CDR2 sequences are SNHLY and FYNNEI. This CDR3 comprises 15 residues. The V and J ends lost 2 bases and 4 bases, in that order; junction bases with no gene match: 3. CDR3: CASSEYSGRSDTQYF. The CDR3 nucleotides read TGTGCCAGCAGTGAATATAGCGGGAGGTCAGATACGCAGTATTTT.

The chain has TRBV7-8 and TRBJ1-1; possible D gene TRBD1, 5 bases. The CDR3 runs 14 residues. V was cut by 1 base and J by 4 bases, with 10 bases left in between. In germline, CDR1 is SGHVS, CDR2 FQNEAQ. CDR3 loop: CASSLGGSATEAFF. The CDR3 bases are TGTGCCAGCAGCTTAGGGGGCAGCGCCACTGAAGCTTTCTTT.

The genes are TRBV6-2 or TRBV6-3 and TRBJ1-5; maybe TRBD1 (6 bases). The germline V gene encodes CDR1 MNHEY and CDR2 SVGEGT. The CDR3 is 14 amino acids. V shed 2 bases and J shed 8 bases, with 13 bases lying between them. CDR3 region: CASSYEGQLKPQHF. In DNA, the CDR3 is TGTGCCAGCAGTTACGAGGGACAACTCAAGCCCCAGCATTTT.

The V and J genes are TRBV7-8 and TRBJ2-1; 8 nucleotides agree with TRBD2. From germline, CDR1 is SGHVS and CDR2 FQNEAQ. V shed 2 bases, J shed 4 bases, and the junction held 13 bases outside the gene matches. CDR3 size: 18 residues. The CDR3 protein is CASSLRSTVAGTYNEQFF. The CDR3 DNA reads as TGTGCCAGCAGCTTACGGTCCACCGTAGCGGGAACGTACAATGAGCAGTTCTTC.

This chain connects TRBV19 to TRBJ1-2; weak D call: TRBD1 (6 bases). V was cut by 4 bases and J by 2 bases, with 17 bases left in between. The CDR3 totals 16 residues. Germline CDR1 LNHDA, CDR2 SQIVND (reference sequence). The CDR3 nucleotides are TGTGCCAGTAGTACCATGAGGACGGGGGGCAACTATGGCTACACCTTC. It translates to CASSTMRTGGNYGYTF.

The V gene is TRBV6-5, the J gene TRBJ2-3, with 9 positions matching TRBD1. Germline V gene sequence: CDR1 MNHEY, CDR2 SVGAGI. CDR3 length: 15 residues. V shed 6 bases and J 3 bases; nucleotides not matched to a gene: 7. CDR3 sequence: CASSPGQGLTDTQYF. CDR3 bases: TGTGCCAGCAGCCCCGGACAGGGGTTGACAGATACGCAGTATTTT.

This clone appeared a single time. The chain carries TRBV28 and TRBJ2-7, with D possibly being TRBD1 (6 bases). The CDR3 spans 14 residues. V was pared by 2 bases and J by 3 bases, with 11 bases between. Germline-derived CDR1 and CDR2 are MDHEN and SYDVKM. In nucleotides, the CDR3 is TGTGCCAGCAGTTTACAGGGGTTGAACTACGAGCAGTACTTC. This sequence encodes CASSLQGLNYEQYF.

This clone was seen just once. The chain couples TRBV29-1 to TRBJ2-6; 7 nucleotides match TRBD1. The V gene's germline CDR1 is SQVTM and CDR2 ANQGSEA. The ends lost 6 bases at V and 2 bases at J; junction bases unmatched: 1. CDR3 length: 13 amino acids. The CDR3 DNA is TGCAGCGTGACAGGGCCTGGGGCCAACGTCCTGACTTTC. Translation gives CSVTGPGANVLTF. The complete variable domain, with remaining parts taken from reference TRBV29-1 and TRBJ2-6, reads SAVISQKPSRDICQRGTSLTIQCQVDSQVTMMFWYRQQPGQSLTLIATANQGSEATYESGFVIDKFPISRPNLTFSTLTVSNMSPEDSSIYLCSVTGPGANVLTFGAGSRLTVL.

This chain uses TRBV12-3 or TRBV12-4 with TRBJ2-5; no firm D call. V lost 3 bases to trimming and J lost 5 bases, with 7 bases between them. This CDR3 has 12 amino acids. The CDR3 reads CASSFGGETQYF. The CDR3 DNA sequence: TGTGCCAGCAGTTTTGGCGGCGAGACCCAGTACTTC.

The chain recombines TRBV7-6 with TRBJ1-5; D is possibly TRBD1 (5 bases). There are 15 residues in the CDR3. Germline CDR1 and CDR2: SGHVS and FNYEAQ. Deletions cut 1 base from V and 5 bases from J, with 12 bases between. The DNA for the CDR3 is TGTGCCAGCAGCTTAGGAGACAGTATCCATCAGCCCCAGCATTTT. Its protein is CASSLGDSIHQPQHF.

This chain connects TRBV11-2 to TRBJ2-6, with no clear D. This CDR3 region has 17 residues. Per the germline V gene, CDR1 is SGHAT and CDR2 is FQNNGV. V was clipped by 6 bases and J by 0 bases, with 15 bases between them. DNA of the CDR3: TGTGCCAGCAGTTCCTACGCGATCGCCTCTGGGGCCAACGTCCTGACTTTC. Its protein product is CASSSYAIASGANVLTF.

This chain links TRBV18 with TRBJ1-4; tentatively, D is TRBD1 (5 bases). Trimming stripped 1 base from V and 4 bases from J, with 22 bases between. CDR1 is KGHSH, CDR2 LQKENI, per germline. This CDR3 contains 19 residues. The CDR3 bases are TGTGCCAGCTCACCACTATCCGGGACCGTAAATACTCTTAATGAAAAACTGTTTTTT. It specifies CASSPLSGTVNTLNEKLFF.

This clone has just one count. This sequence joins TRBV5-1 and TRBJ1-4; 9 nucleotides agree with TRBD1. The CDR3 has 14 amino acids. The V gene end was trimmed by 8 bases and the J gene end by 3 bases; junction bases not matched to a gene: 5. CDR1 and CDR2 (germline): SGHRS, YFSETQ. CDR3 DNA sequence: TGCGCCAGTGGCAGGACAGGGGCTAATGAAAAACTGTTTTTT. Translation gives CASGRTGANEKLFF.

This clone came up once. This chain joins TRBV7-8 and TRBJ1-2; D not resolved. The germline gives CDR1 SGHVS, CDR2 FQNEAQ. V was shortened by 0 bases and J by 0 bases, with 8 bases between the two germline ends. The CDR3 length is 15 residues. The CDR3 sequence: CASSLAAQPNYGYTF. For the CDR3, the DNA is TGTGCCAGCAGCTTAGCGGCTCAGCCTAACTATGGCTACACCTTC.

The chain carries TRBV28 and TRBJ1-1; no definite D call. The CDR3 length is 13 residues. V lost 8 bases to trimming and J lost 0 bases, with 10 bases between them. The germline gives CDR1 MDHEN, CDR2 SYDVKM. Here the CDR3 reads CASAQLMNTEAFF. The CDR3 DNA sequence: TGTGCCAGCGCCCAACTCATGAACACTGAAGCTTTCTTT.

The genes are TRBV7-3 and TRBJ2-2; 9 nucleotides agree with TRBD1. The CDR3 contains 16 residues. After removal of 2 bases from V and 2 bases from J, the junction contained 3 bases not matched to a gene. Germline-derived CDR1 and CDR2 are SGHTA and FQGTGA. The chain's CDR3 is CASSLGTGINTGELFF. The CDR3 DNA reads as TGTGCCAGCAGCTTAGGGACAGGGATTAACACCGGGGAGCTGTTTTTT.

The chain carries TRBV11-2 and TRBJ2-3; D unresolved. The V and J ends lost 1 base and 6 bases respectively, with 11 bases between them. Per the germline V gene, CDR1 is SGHAT and CDR2 is FQNNGV. This CDR3 spans 14 amino acids. Here the CDR3 reads CASSLAGAPDTQYF. CDR3 nucleotides: TGTGCCAGCAGCTTAGCAGGAGCACCGGATACGCAGTATTTT.

V gene TRBV7-8 combines with J gene TRBJ1-1, with D hard to call. The CDR3 totals 15 residues. Germline V gene lookup returns CDR1 SGHVS and CDR2 FQNEAQ. Trimming cost V 1 base and J 0 bases, with 9 bases left between them. The CDR3 nucleotides read TGTGCCAGCAGCTTAGGTTCCAGGATGAACACTGAAGCTTTCTTT. Protein product: CASSLGSRMNTEAFF.